This is a list of T cell receptor beta chains from one sample in a study of post-analysis software for immune sequencing data. From the PCR reads, TCRdb called clonotypes with MiXCR, one entry per CDR3 protein. Of roughly 730,000 distinct CDR3 sequences in the sample, 25% to 30% were seen once. What was sequenced was blood. Source of these receptors: a girl aged 5-17 years with multiple sclerosis. Each CDR3 is given with its conserved first and last residue. A D gene is named only where the DNA matches it firmly. Clone size appears in some rows only: once, few, many, or a class for an expanded clone.

D gene: .; J gene: TRBJ2-3; V gene: TRBV9; clone size: few; CDR3 protein: CASSVALSSSTDTQYF; CDR3 DNA: TGTGCCAGCAGCGTAGCCCTCAGCTCTAGCACAGATACGCAGTATTTT
D gene: TRBD1; J gene: TRBJ1-5; V gene: TRBV6-6; clone size: few; CDR3 protein: CASRPGTGNSNQPQHF; CDR3 DNA: TGTGCCAGCAGGCCCGGGACAGGCAATAGCAATCAGCCCCAGCATTTT
D gene: TRBD2; J gene: TRBJ2-7; V gene: TRBV18; clone size: .; CDR3 protein: CASSPTKTSGKYEQYF; CDR3 DNA: TGTGCCAGCTCACCAACTAAAACTAGCGGGAAATACGAGCAGTACTTC
D gene: .; J gene: TRBJ2-7; V gene: TRBV29-1; clone size: few; CDR3 protein: CSVVPGGIYEQYF; CDR3 DNA: TGCAGCGTTGTGCCAGGGGGGATCTACGAGCAGTACTTC
D gene: .; J gene: TRBJ1-6; V gene: TRBV7-2; clone size: .; CDR3 protein: CASSLVGGRGNSPLHF; CDR3 DNA: TGTGCCAGCAGCTTAGTGGGGGGACGGGGGAATTCACCCCTCCACTTT
D gene: .; J gene: TRBJ2-7; V gene: TRBV29-1; clone size: .; CDR3 protein: CSVDPPGTPSYEQYF; CDR3 DNA: TGCAGCGTTGACCCTCCCGGGACCCCCTCCTACGAGCAGTACTTC
D gene: .; J gene: TRBJ2-1; V gene: TRBV5-5; clone size: .; CDR3 protein: CASSLVGVSEQFF; CDR3 DNA: TGTGCCAGCAGCTTGGTAGGTGTGAGTGAGCAGTTCTTC
D gene: TRBD2; J gene: TRBJ2-7; V gene: TRBV2; clone size: few; CDR3 protein: CALGAGVLIQYF; CDR3 DNA: TGTGCCCTAGGAGCGGGAGTTTTAATTCAGTACTTC
D gene: .; J gene: TRBJ2-1; V gene: TRBV20-1; clone size: few; CDR3 protein: CSASPVEGTYNEQFF; CDR3 DNA: TGCAGTGCTAGCCCTGTGGAGGGAACCTACAATGAGCAGTTCTTC
D gene: .; J gene: TRBJ2-1; V gene: TRBV29-1; clone size: .; CDR3 protein: CSVKGLFF; CDR3 DNA: TGCAGCGTCAAAGGTCTGTTCTTC
D gene: TRBD2; J gene: TRBJ2-5; V gene: TRBV7-2; clone size: many; CDR3 protein: CASSLNWGGGETQYF; CDR3 DNA: TGTGCCAGCAGCTTAAATTGGGGGGGTGGAGAGACCCAGTACTTC
D gene: TRBD1; J gene: TRBJ2-5; V gene: TRBV5-6; clone size: .; CDR3 protein: CASSWPQGVGETQYF; CDR3 DNA: TGTGCCAGCAGCTGGCCACAGGGGGTAGGAGAGACCCAGTACTTC
D gene: .; J gene: TRBJ1-2; V gene: TRBV29-1; clone size: .; CDR3 protein: CSVAPGANYGYTF; CDR3 DNA: TGCAGCGTCGCCCCAGGGGCTAACTATGGCTACACCTTC
D gene: TRBD2; J gene: TRBJ2-1; V gene: TRBV6-5; clone size: few; CDR3 protein: CASSYSGSGRDNEQFF; CDR3 DNA: TGTGCCAGCAGTTACTCGGGGAGCGGGAGGGACAATGAGCAGTTCTTC
D gene: .; J gene: TRBJ2-7; V gene: TRBV20-1; clone size: few; CDR3 protein: CSARADPRDYEQYF; CDR3 DNA: TGCAGTGCTAGAGCCGACCCCCGAGACTACGAGCAGTACTTC
D gene: TRBD1; J gene: TRBJ1-2; V gene: TRBV2; clone size: once; CDR3 protein: CASRTTGGSYGYTF; CDR3 DNA: TGTGCCAGCAGAACTACAGGGGGCAGCTATGGCTACACCTTC
D gene: .; J gene: TRBJ2-3; V gene: TRBV7-2; clone size: .; CDR3 protein: CASSSQADTDTQYF; CDR3 DNA: TGTGCCAGCAGCTCGCAAGCGGACACAGATACGCAGTATTTT
D gene: .; J gene: TRBJ2-7; V gene: TRBV29-1; clone size: few; CDR3 protein: CSVEGTSDPYEQYF; CDR3 DNA: TGCAGCGTTGAGGGGACGAGCGACCCCTACGAGCAGTACTTC
D gene: .; J gene: TRBJ2-7; V gene: TRBV10-3; clone size: .; CDR3 protein: CAISDSLYEQYF; CDR3 DNA: TGTGCCATCAGTGACAGTCTCTACGAGCAGTACTTC
D gene: .; J gene: TRBJ2-1; V gene: TRBV29-1; clone size: few; CDR3 protein: CSVEGQLSSYNEQFF; CDR3 DNA: TGCAGCGTTGAGGGGCAGCTAAGCTCCTACAATGAGCAGTTCTTC
D gene: .; J gene: TRBJ1-1; V gene: TRBV12-3/TRBV12-4; clone size: .; CDR3 protein: CASSIQPRAEAFF; CDR3 DNA: TGTGCCAGCAGTATACAGCCCCGGGCCGAAGCTTTCTTT
D gene: TRBD2; J gene: TRBJ2-1; V gene: TRBV5-8; clone size: .; CDR3 protein: CASRADGLAGEEQFF; CDR3 DNA: TGTGCCAGCAGGGCGGACGGACTAGCGGGAGAAGAGCAGTTCTTC
D gene: .; J gene: TRBJ2-1; V gene: TRBV5-1; clone size: few; CDR3 protein: CASSPHLGSSYNEQFF; CDR3 DNA: TGCGCCAGCAGCCCCCACTTGGGGAGCTCCTACAATGAGCAGTTCTTC
D gene: .; J gene: TRBJ2-7; V gene: TRBV7-2; clone size: .; CDR3 protein: CAGSRNRDGYEQYF; CDR3 DNA: TGTGCCGGCAGCAGGAACAGGGACGGGTACGAGCAGTACTTC
D gene: .; J gene: TRBJ1-6; V gene: TRBV6-5; clone size: .; CDR3 protein: CASSLLKASYNSPLHF; CDR3 DNA: TGTGCCAGCAGTTTGCTCAAGGCCTCCTATAATTCACCCCTCCACTTT
D gene: .; J gene: TRBJ1-1; V gene: TRBV20-1; clone size: .; CDR3 protein: CSARTTISPGMNTEAFF; CDR3 DNA: TGCAGTGCTAGAACAACGATTAGCCCGGGAATGAACACTGAAGCTTTCTTT
D gene: TRBD2; J gene: TRBJ2-3; V gene: TRBV4-3; clone size: few; CDR3 protein: CASSPTSGPPHTQYF; CDR3 DNA: TGCGCCAGCAGCCCAACTAGCGGGCCCCCGCATACGCAGTATTTT
D gene: .; J gene: TRBJ1-1; V gene: TRBV6-2/TRBV6-3; clone size: .; CDR3 protein: CASSFRRQQEAFF; CDR3 DNA: TGTGCCAGCAGTTTTCGCAGGCAACAGGAAGCTTTCTTT
D gene: .; J gene: TRBJ1-4; V gene: TRBV7-2; clone size: few; CDR3 protein: CASSSTRWDNEKLFF; CDR3 DNA: TGTGCCAGCAGTTCGACTAGGTGGGATAATGAAAAACTGTTTTTT
D gene: TRBD1; J gene: TRBJ2-1; V gene: TRBV9; clone size: few; CDR3 protein: CASSVTPAGGAHNEQFF; CDR3 DNA: TGTGCCAGCAGCGTAACGCCAGCAGGGGGCGCGCACAATGAGCAGTTCTTC
D gene: .; J gene: TRBJ2-1; V gene: TRBV7-2; clone size: few; CDR3 protein: CASSLEAGEISEQFF; CDR3 DNA: TGTGCCAGCAGCTTAGAGGCAGGAGAAATCAGTGAGCAGTTCTTC
D gene: .; J gene: TRBJ2-1; V gene: TRBV6-5; clone size: .; CDR3 protein: CASRRTPDHEQFF; CDR3 DNA: TGTGCCAGCAGACGGACGCCGGACCATGAGCAGTTCTTC
D gene: .; J gene: TRBJ2-7; V gene: TRBV14; clone size: .; CDR3 protein: CASNADYASYEQYF; CDR3 DNA: TGTGCCAGCAACGCGGACTACGCCTCCTACGAGCAGTACTTC
D gene: TRBD2; J gene: TRBJ2-1; V gene: TRBV11-2; clone size: .; CDR3 protein: CASSWELAGGDEQFF; CDR3 DNA: TGTGCCAGCAGCTGGGAACTAGCGGGAGGGGATGAGCAGTTCTTC
D gene: .; J gene: TRBJ1-1; V gene: TRBV4-3; clone size: .; CDR3 protein: CASSQDNQGTEAFF; CDR3 DNA: TGCGCCAGCAGCCAGGACAACCAGGGCACTGAAGCTTTCTTT
D gene: .; J gene: TRBJ2-5; V gene: TRBV20-1; clone size: .; CDR3 protein: CSAKRRGEIETQYF; CDR3 DNA: TGCAGTGCTAAACGCAGGGGCGAAATCGAGACCCAGTACTTC
D gene: TRBD1; J gene: TRBJ2-7; V gene: TRBV7-9; clone size: many; CDR3 protein: CASARPDRAWEQYF; CDR3 DNA: TGTGCCAGCGCACGCCCGGACAGGGCTTGGGAGCAGTACTTC
D gene: TRBD2; J gene: TRBJ2-1; V gene: TRBV10-3; clone size: few; CDR3 protein: CAISEFRGRSYNEQFF; CDR3 DNA: TGTGCCATCAGTGAATTTCGCGGGAGATCCTACAATGAGCAGTTCTTC
D gene: .; J gene: TRBJ2-3; V gene: TRBV20-1; clone size: .; CDR3 protein: CSARSLTSTDTQYF; CDR3 DNA: TGCAGTGCTAGGTCACTTACTAGCACAGATACGCAGTATTTT
D gene: .; J gene: TRBJ1-2; V gene: TRBV7-9; clone size: few; CDR3 protein: CASSSPGPIYGYTF; CDR3 DNA: TGTGCCAGCAGCTCGCCGGGACCGATCTATGGCTACACCTTC